The clone carrying this T cell receptor (beta chain) was found many times. Researchers tagged individual cDNA molecules with unique molecular identifiers. A single record per CDR3 protein comes from TCRdb applying MiXCR to the 5' RACE reads. Counted here are tens of thousands of distinct CDR3 sequences, approximately 13% occurring once; the ten biggest clones make up about 8%. This sample stems from a study of early T cells in non-severe SARS-CoV-2 infection. This CDR3 region has 15 residues. Germline lookup yields CDR1 LGHDT and CDR2 YNNKEL (reference sequence). The V gene lost 0 bases and the J gene lost 2 bases, with 10 bases spanning the gap.

The chain combines TRBV3-1 with TRBJ2-5; D uncertain. Sequencing input: whole blood. The receptor was derived from an adult who was a healthcare worker with PCR-confirmed SARS-CoV-2 infection or an uninfected control (not recorded which). The CDR3 loop reads CASSQDLSGQETQYF. The CDR3 nucleotides read TGTGCCAGCAGCCAAGATCTATCCGGGCAAGAGACCCAGTACTTC.